This TCR beta chain originates from a study of response to subunit inactivated influenza vaccine. This clonotype was detected only a few times. The antigen is unknown. The study's findings and limits: Authors suggested each seasonal influenza vaccination recruits few new T cells.

TCRdb processed the RT-PCR reads anew with MiXCR; each CDR3 protein has one entry. The table has about 700,000 distinct CDR3 sequences, 14% seen once. Germline CDR1 reads SGHDT; CDR2 reads YYEEEE. This CDR3 has 15 amino acids. V was clipped by 3 bases and J by 0 bases, with 10 bases between them. The chain is built from TRBV5-6 and TRBJ1-5; D is uncertain. This clonotype was obtained from a man aged 50 to 60 who received an inactivated influenza vaccine. Material: PBMCs from blood, obtained around 14 days before vaccination. In DNA, the CDR3 is TGTGCCAGCAGCTCGGGAGGTTATAGCAATCAGCCCCAGCATTTT. It yields the protein CASSSGGYSNQPQHF.